This passage covers 16 T cell receptor beta chains from one sample sequenced in a study of radiation and T cells in renal cell carcinoma. Regarding time point: blood 2 weeks post-SBRT. The treatment denotes: 15 Gy SBRT to primary tumor, nephrectomy 4 weeks later. Method: immunoSEQ multiplex PCR; TCRdb's copy keeps in-frame clones and lacks some. The sample has fewer than 30,000 clones; over 70% are singletons. Sequenced here: blood, sampled from a patient whose treatment included radiotherapy and nephrectomy. These receptors all stem from a man in his 60s with renal cell carcinoma.

The V call is TRBV5-4, the J call TRBJ1-1; maybe TRBD1 (6 bases). The germline V and J ends were trimmed by 2 bases and 5 bases, with 13 bases remaining between them. The CDR3 runs 14 residues. From germline, CDR1 is SGHNT and CDR2 YYREEE (reference sequence). CDR3 protein: CASSFRGAGTEAFF. The DNA of the CDR3 is TGTGCCAGCAGCTTCAGGGGAGCCGGGACTGAAGCTTTCTTT.

V gene TRBV2 combines with J gene TRBJ2-2; D gene uncertain. V lost 1 base and J lost 4, with 7 bases in between. Germline assignment: CDR1 SNHLY and CDR2 FYNNEI. The CDR3 consists of 14 residues. CDR3 sequence: CASSEGGGTGELFF. In DNA form, the CDR3 reads TGTGCCAGCAGTGAAGGGGGTGGCACCGGGGAGCTGTTTTTT. The variable domain in full, with the rest retrieved from reference TRBV2 and TRBJ2-2, is EPEVTQTPSHQVTQMGQEVILRCVPISNHLYFYWYRQILGQKVEFLVSFYNNEISEKSEIFDDQFSVERPDGSNFTLKIRSTKLEDSAMYFCASSEGGGTGELFFGEGSRLTVL.

The chain combines TRBV7-2 with TRBJ1-2; D is unresolved. Germline CDR1 is SGHTA and CDR2 is FQGNSA. The CDR3 has 14 amino acids. Trimming stripped 3 bases from V and 3 bases from J, with 11 bases between. The DNA of the CDR3 is TGTGCCAGCAGCTTTACGAGCGGGGACTATGGCTACACCTTC. As protein: CASSFTSGDYGYTF. The full variable domain, with the rest looked up from reference TRBV7-2 and TRBJ1-2, is GAGVSQSPSNKVTEKGKDVELRCDPISGHTALYWYRQSLGQGLEFLIYFQGNSAPDKSGLPSDRFSAERTGGSVSTLTIQRTQQEDSAVYLCASSFTSGDYGYTFGSGTRLTVV.

The rearrangement links TRBV2 to TRBJ1-4; tentative D call: TRBD1 (5 bases). The V end was cut by 5 bases, the J end by 8 bases, with 12 bases between. The germline V gene encodes CDR1 SNHLY and CDR2 FYNNEI. This CDR3 is 13 amino acids long. As DNA, the CDR3 is TGTGCCAGCAGTCCACGACGGGACGAAAAACTGTTTTTT. Translation gives CASSPRRDEKLFF.

The chain carries TRBV11-2 and TRBJ2-1; 8 nucleotides match TRBD2. The germline gives CDR1 SGHAT, CDR2 FQNNGV. V trimming: 5 bases; J trimming: 7 bases; junction bases outside the gene matches: 10. The CDR3 contains 15 residues. The CDR3: CASSPGLVAGNEQFF. The CDR3, as DNA: TGTGCCAGCAGCCCGGGACTAGTTGCCGGAAATGAGCAGTTCTTC.

The V call is TRBV7-9, the J call TRBJ2-1, with unresolved D. V lost 5 bases, J lost 4 bases, and 12 bases lay in between. Germline values: CDR1 SEHNR, CDR2 FQNEAQ (reference sequence). CDR3 size: 14 residues. CDR3 coding DNA: TGTGCCAGCAGCCCCGGACGGAGTTACAATGAGCAGTTCTTC. Encoded protein: CASSPGRSYNEQFF.

This clone turned up a few times. This chain joins TRBV27 and TRBJ2-7, with a possible D match to TRBD2 (5 bases). The ends were cut back, 2 bases at V and 5 bases at J, with 13 bases in the middle. CDR3 length: 14 residues. Germline V CDR1 and CDR2: MNHEY, SMNVEV (reference sequence). The CDR3 DNA sequence: TGTGCCAGCAGTTTAGGTGGGAGTTACAACGAGCAGTACTTC. It is translated as CASSLGGSYNEQYF.

CDR3: CASSRSGATDTQYF. The CDR3 nucleotides read TGTGCCAGCAGTAGGTCAGGGGCCACAGATACGCAGTATTTT. This chain connects TRBV7-9 to TRBJ2-3; possible D gene TRBD1, 6 bases. The CDR3 length is 14 residues. Per germline, CDR1 SEHNR and CDR2 FQNEAQ (reference sequence). V lost 6 bases, J lost 2 bases, and 12 bases lay in between.

V usage is TRBV28 and J usage is TRBJ1-6, with D unclear. V lost 7 bases and J lost 10, with 11 bases in between. The germline CDR1 and CDR2 sequences are MDHEN and SYDVKM. The length of the CDR3 is 12 residues. CDR3 DNA sequence: TGTGCCAGCAAGGCAACATCATCACCCCTCCACTTT. This encodes CASKATSSPLHF. Complete variable domain (other parts from reference TRBV28 and TRBJ1-6): DVKVTQSSRYLVKRTGEKVFLECVQDMDHENMFWYRQDPGLGLRLIYFSYDVKMKEKGDIPEGYSVSREKKERFSLILESASTNQTSMYLCASKATSSPLHFGNGTRLTVT.

The chain links TRBV18 to TRBJ2-1; D remains unclear. V lost 3 bases and J 10 bases, leaving 13 bases between the germline ends. The CDR3 has 13 residues. Per the germline V gene, CDR1 is KGHSH and CDR2 is LQKENI. CDR3 sequence (DNA): TGTGCCAGCTCACCCGCCCGGTCACTCGAGCAGTTCTTC. Residues: CASSPARSLEQFF. Supplemented by reference TRBV18 and TRBJ2-1, the full variable domain reads NAGVMQNPRHLVRRRGQEARLRCSPMKGHSHVYWYRQLPEEGLKFMVYLQKENIIDESGMPKERFSAEFPKEGPSILRIQQVVRGDSAAYFCASSPARSLEQFFGPGTRLTVL.

The chain couples TRBV19 to TRBJ1-3; D remains ambiguous. The CDR3 sequence is 16 residues long. Germline V gene lookup returns CDR1 LNHDA and CDR2 SQIVND (reference sequence). V lost 8 bases, J lost 8 bases, and 25 bases lay in between. The CDR3 loop is CASHPGSTFSLDTIYF. The DNA of the CDR3 is TGTGCCAGTCACCCCGGCAGCACATTTTCGTTGGACACCATATATTTT.

This clone was seen a handful of times. The chain couples TRBV7-6 to TRBJ1-3, with 9 bases lining up with TRBD1. V shed 4 bases and J 4 bases; nucleotides not matched to a gene: 5. CDR3 length equals 15 residues. CDR1 is SGHVS and CDR2 is FNYEAQ in the germline V gene. In DNA form, the CDR3 reads TGTGCCAGCAGCTGGGGACAGGGCGTCGGAAACACCATATATTTT. Amino acid sequence: CASSWGQGVGNTIYF.

CDR3 amino acids: CASSVQANTEAFF. CDR3 sequence (DNA): TGTGCCAGCAGCGTTCAGGCGAACACTGAAGCTTTCTTT. This chain uses TRBV9 with TRBJ1-1; D gene uncertain. Trimming removed 2 bases from V and 1 base from J, with 6 bases in between. Germline V gene sequence: CDR1 SGDLS, CDR2 YYNGEE. CDR3 length: 13 residues.

The CDR3 here is CASTLGGFF. In nucleotides, the CDR3 is TGTGCCAGTACCCTGGGGGGTTTCTTT. The chain combines TRBV6-1 with TRBJ1-1, with D possibly TRBD1 on 5 matching bases. The CDR3 spans 9 residues. CDR1 is MNHNS, CDR2 SASEGT, per germline. V was cut by 9 bases and J by 13 bases, with 12 bases left in between.

V usage is TRBV6-5 and J usage is TRBJ2-7; 8 bases align to TRBD1. CDR1 MNHEY and CDR2 SVGAGI come from the germline V gene. This CDR3 is 16 amino acids long. J lost 5 bases, V lost 2 bases, and 11 bases had no gene match. The CDR3 spells CASSYARTGRADEQYF. CDR3 DNA: TGTGCCAGCAGTTACGCCAGGACAGGGCGCGCCGACGAGCAGTACTTC.

Remarks on this clone: A read error is likely here: a far larger clone is one base away. The CDR3 DNA is TGTGCCAGCAGTATAGCGGGAGGGCCCTACGAGCAGTACTTC. Translation: CASSIAGGPYEQYF. The chain joins TRBV6-5 to TRBJ2-7; 11 nucleotides match TRBD2. Per germline, CDR1 MNHEY and CDR2 SVGAGI. The CDR3 has 14 amino acids. Losses at the gene ends were 5 bases for V and 2 bases for J; bases not matched to a gene: 2.